The 7 T cell receptor beta chains given below trace back to one sample, sequenced in a study of cytomegalovirus exposure and HLA in healthy donors. 13 Jbeta primers and 60 Vbeta primers were used for the PCR. Sequenced by immunoSEQ multiplex PCR; TCRdb stores in-frame clones only, minus some. Among some 120,000 clones listed, about 86% were seen once. The sequencing input was PBMCs. The receptors shown here come from a woman aged 30 to 39 in good health and CMV-seronegative.

This clone occurred a few times. This chain links TRBV14 with TRBJ2-1; 7 bases line up with TRBD2. In germline, CDR1 is SGHDN, CDR2 FVKESK. After removal of 7 bases from V and 4 bases from J, the junction contained 13 bases not matched to a gene. The CDR3 totals 16 residues. The CDR3 region is CASTGSGTTSYNEQFF. For the CDR3, the DNA is TGTGCCAGCACCGGCAGCGGGACGACCTCTTACAATGAGCAGTTCTTC.

V usage is TRBV5-6 and J usage is TRBJ2-7, with 7 bases that match TRBD1. The CDR3 is 14 residues long. The germline gives CDR1 SGHDT, CDR2 YYEEEE. The V segment lost 4 bases and the J segment 2 bases; nucleotides outside the gene matches: 6. The CDR3 loop reads CASSAGRGTYEQYF. In nucleotides, the CDR3 is TGTGCCAGCAGCGCGGGCAGGGGGACCTACGAGCAGTACTTC. The complete variable domain, with remaining parts taken from reference TRBV5-6 and TRBJ2-7, reads DAGVTQSPTHLIKTRGQQVTLRCSPKSGHDTVSWYQQALGQGPQFIFQYYEEEERQRGNFPDRFSGHQFPNYSSELNVNALLLGDSALYLCASSAGRGTYEQYFGPGTRLTVT.

This clone was counted between two and nine times. The chain combines TRBV6-1 with TRBJ1-4, with D perhaps TRBD1 (6 bases). Germline CDR1 reads MNHNS; CDR2 reads SASEGT. Trimming removed 4 bases at V and 0 bases at J, with 9 bases between. The CDR3 extends over 15 amino acids. CDR3 DNA: TGTGCCAGCAGTGGGGACACTGCAACTAATGAAAAACTGTTTTTT. This codes for CASSGDTATNEKLFF.

J is TRBJ2-2 and V is TRBV7-8, with unresolved D. The CDR3 has 11 amino acids. Germline V CDR1 and CDR2: SGHVS, FQNEAQ. V lost 5 bases, J lost 8 bases, and 6 bases lay in between. For the CDR3, the DNA is TGTGCCAGCAGCCCACAAGGGGAGCTGTTTTTT. This encodes CASSPQGELFF.

The rearrangement links TRBV7-9 to TRBJ1-1; 7 bases are shared with TRBD1. V gave up 11 bases and J gave up 3 bases; unmatched junction bases: 6. There are 12 residues in the CDR3. Per the germline V gene, CDR1 is SEHNR and CDR2 is FQNEAQ (reference sequence). This chain's CDR3 is CASITGDTEAFF. The CDR3 nucleotides are TGTGCCTCCATAACAGGGGACACTGAAGCTTTCTTT.

The chain joins TRBV14 to TRBJ2-5; D may be TRBD1 (5 bases). The germline V gene has CDR1 SGHDN and CDR2 FVKESK. CDR3 length: 12 amino acids. The germline V and J ends were trimmed by 4 bases and 2 bases, with 5 bases remaining between them. DNA of the CDR3: TGTGCCAGCAGCCGACAGCAAGAGACCCAGTACTTC. It encodes CASSRQQETQYF.

This sequence joins TRBV7-8 and TRBJ1-6; TRBD1 agrees at 7 bases. Germline lookup yields CDR1 SGHVS and CDR2 FQNEAQ. The CDR3 is made up of 15 amino acids. The junction had 4 bases not matched to a gene; V was cut back by 1 base and J by 7 bases. The DNA for the CDR3 is TGTGCCAGCAGCTTAGGACAGGGCTTCAATTCACCCCTCCACTTT. Protein sequence: CASSLGQGFNSPLHF.